This TCR beta chain was captured by sequencing in a study of CD8 T cells in ankylosing spondylitis. Regarding the study as a whole: Relatively rare in peripheral blood, disease-linked clones were also CD8+. The authors reported significant enrichment of disease-linked clones in matched ankylosing spondylitis synovial fluid.

About this clonotype: What it recognizes is unknown.

Making the TCR beta libraries involved quantitative 5'-RACE with molecular barcodes. TCRdb called the 5' RACE reads again in MiXCR, with one record for every CDR3 protein. The table shows about 130,000 distinct CDR3 sequences, with around 7% occurring only once. Germline assignment: CDR1 DFQATT and CDR2 SNEGSKA (reference sequence). V was cut by 6 bases and J by 4 bases, with 21 bases left in between. The CDR3 contains 15 residues. The chain uses TRBV20-1 and TRBJ2-5, with unresolved D. This clonotype was sampled from a male donor with ankylosing spondylitis or in good health (not recorded which). Material: blood, either unsorted or a sorted T cell fraction (not recorded which). CDR3 bases: TGCAGTGCCAGACGTCCAGGCCTACCATCAGAGACCCAGTACTTC. Translated: CSARRPGLPSETQYF.